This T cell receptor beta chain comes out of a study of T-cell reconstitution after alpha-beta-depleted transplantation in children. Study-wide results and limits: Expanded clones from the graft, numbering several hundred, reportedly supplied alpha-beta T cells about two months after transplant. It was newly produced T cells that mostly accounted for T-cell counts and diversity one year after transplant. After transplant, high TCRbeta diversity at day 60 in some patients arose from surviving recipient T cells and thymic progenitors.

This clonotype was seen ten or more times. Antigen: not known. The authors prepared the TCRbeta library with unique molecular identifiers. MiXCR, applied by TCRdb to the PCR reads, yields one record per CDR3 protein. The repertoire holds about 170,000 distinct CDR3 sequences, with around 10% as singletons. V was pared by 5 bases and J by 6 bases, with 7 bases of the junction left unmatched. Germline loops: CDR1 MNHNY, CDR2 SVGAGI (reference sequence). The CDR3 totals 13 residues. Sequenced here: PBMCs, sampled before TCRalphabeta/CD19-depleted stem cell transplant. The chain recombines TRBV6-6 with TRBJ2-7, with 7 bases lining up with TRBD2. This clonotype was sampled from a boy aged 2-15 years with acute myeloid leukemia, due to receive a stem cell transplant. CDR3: CASSIGGGLEQYF. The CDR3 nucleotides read TGTGCCAGCAGTATTGGGGGAGGGCTCGAGCAGTACTTC.